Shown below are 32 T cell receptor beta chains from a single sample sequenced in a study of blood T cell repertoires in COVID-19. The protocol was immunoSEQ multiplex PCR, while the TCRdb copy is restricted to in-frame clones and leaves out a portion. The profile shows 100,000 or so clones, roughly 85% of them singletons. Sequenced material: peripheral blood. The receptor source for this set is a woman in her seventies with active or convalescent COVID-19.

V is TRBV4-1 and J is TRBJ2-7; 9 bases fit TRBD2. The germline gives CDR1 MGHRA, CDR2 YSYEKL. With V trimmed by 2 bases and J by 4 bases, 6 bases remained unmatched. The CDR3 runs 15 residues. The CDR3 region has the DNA TGCGCCAGCAGCCAATATTGGGGACTAGCATACGAGCAGTACTTC. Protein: CASSQYWGLAYEQYF.

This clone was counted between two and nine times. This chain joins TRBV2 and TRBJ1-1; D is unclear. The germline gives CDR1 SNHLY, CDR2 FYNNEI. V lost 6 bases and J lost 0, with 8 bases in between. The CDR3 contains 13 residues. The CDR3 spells CASSPVLNTEAFF. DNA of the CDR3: TGTGCCAGCAGCCCGGTTTTGAACACTGAAGCTTTCTTT.

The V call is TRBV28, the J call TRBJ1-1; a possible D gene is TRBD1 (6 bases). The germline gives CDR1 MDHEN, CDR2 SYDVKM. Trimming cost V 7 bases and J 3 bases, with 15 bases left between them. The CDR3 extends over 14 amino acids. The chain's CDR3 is CASTRTGPDTEAFF. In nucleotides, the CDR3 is TGTGCCAGCACCCGTACAGGGCCGGACACTGAAGCTTTCTTT.

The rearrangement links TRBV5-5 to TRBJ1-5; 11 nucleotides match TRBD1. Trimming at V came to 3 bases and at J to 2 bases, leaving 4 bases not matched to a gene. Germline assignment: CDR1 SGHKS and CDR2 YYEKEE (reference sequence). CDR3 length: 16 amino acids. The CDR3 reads CASSSGQGVGNQPQHF. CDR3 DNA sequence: TGTGCCAGCAGCTCGGGACAGGGGGTCGGCAATCAGCCCCAGCATTTT. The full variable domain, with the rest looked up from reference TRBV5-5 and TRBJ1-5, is DAGVTQSPTHLIKTRGQQVTLRCSPISGHKSVSWYQQVLGQGPQFIFQYYEKEERGRGNFPDRFSARQFPNYSSELNVNALLLGDSALYLCASSSGQGVGNQPQHFGDGTRLSIL.

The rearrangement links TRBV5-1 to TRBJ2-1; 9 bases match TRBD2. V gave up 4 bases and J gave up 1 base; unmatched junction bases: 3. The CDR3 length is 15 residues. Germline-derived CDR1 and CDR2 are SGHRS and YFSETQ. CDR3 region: CASSGAGGSYNEQFF. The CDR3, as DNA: TGCGCCAGCAGCGGAGCGGGGGGATCCTACAATGAGCAGTTCTTC.

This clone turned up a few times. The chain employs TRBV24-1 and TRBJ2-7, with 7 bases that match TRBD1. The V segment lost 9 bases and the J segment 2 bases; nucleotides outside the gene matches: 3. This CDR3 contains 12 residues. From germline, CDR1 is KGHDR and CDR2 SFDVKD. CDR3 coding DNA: TGTGCCACCCCGGGACAGACCTACGAGCAGTACTTC. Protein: CATPGQTYEQYF.

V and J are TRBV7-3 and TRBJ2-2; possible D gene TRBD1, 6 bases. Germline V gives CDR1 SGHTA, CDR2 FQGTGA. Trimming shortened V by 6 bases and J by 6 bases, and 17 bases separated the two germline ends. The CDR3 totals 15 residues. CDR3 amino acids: CASSPTTGVAGELFF. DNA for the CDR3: TGTGCCAGCAGTCCCACGACAGGTGTGGCCGGGGAGCTGTTTTTT. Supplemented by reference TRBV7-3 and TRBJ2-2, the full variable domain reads GAGVSQTPSNKVTEKGKYVELRCDPISGHTALYWYRQSLGQGPEFLIYFQGTGAADDSGLPNDRFFAVRPEGSVSTLKIQRTERGDSAVYLCASSPTTGVAGELFFGEGSRLTVL.

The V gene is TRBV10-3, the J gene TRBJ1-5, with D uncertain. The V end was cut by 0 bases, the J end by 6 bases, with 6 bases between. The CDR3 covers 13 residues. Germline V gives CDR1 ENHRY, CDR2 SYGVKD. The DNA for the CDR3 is TGTGCCATCAGTGAGTCGGGGAGTCAGCCCCAGCATTTT. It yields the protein CAISESGSQPQHF.

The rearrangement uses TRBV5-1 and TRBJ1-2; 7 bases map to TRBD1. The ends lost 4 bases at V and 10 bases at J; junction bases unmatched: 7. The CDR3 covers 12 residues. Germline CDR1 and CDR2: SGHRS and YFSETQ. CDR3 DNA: TGCGCCAGCAGCATAATACAGGGGAACTACACCTTC. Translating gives CASSIIQGNYTF.

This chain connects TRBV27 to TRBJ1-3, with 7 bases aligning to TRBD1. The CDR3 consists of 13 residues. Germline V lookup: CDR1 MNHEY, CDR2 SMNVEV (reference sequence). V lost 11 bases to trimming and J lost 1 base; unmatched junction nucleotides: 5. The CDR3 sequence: CAATGTSGNTIYF. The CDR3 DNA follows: TGTGCCGCGACAGGGACGTCTGGAAACACCATATATTTT.

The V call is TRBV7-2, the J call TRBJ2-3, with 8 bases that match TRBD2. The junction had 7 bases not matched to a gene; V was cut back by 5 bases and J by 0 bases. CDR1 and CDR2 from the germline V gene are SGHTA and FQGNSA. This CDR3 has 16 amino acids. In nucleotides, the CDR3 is TGTGCCAGCAGCCCCCCAGCGGGAGCTAGCACAGATACGCAGTATTTT. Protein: CASSPPAGASTDTQYF. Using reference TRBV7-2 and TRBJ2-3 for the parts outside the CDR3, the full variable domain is GAGVSQSPSNKVTEKGKDVELRCDPISGHTALYWYRQSLGQGLEFLIYFQGNSAPDKSGLPSDRFSAERTGGSVSTLTIQRTQQEDSAVYLCASSPPAGASTDTQYFGPGTRLTVL.

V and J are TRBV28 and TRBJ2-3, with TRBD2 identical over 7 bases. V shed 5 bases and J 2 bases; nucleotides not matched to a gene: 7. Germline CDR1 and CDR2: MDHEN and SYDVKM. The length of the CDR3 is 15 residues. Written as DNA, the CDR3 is TGTGCCAGCAGTCCAGCGGGGAAAGACACAGATACGCAGTATTTT. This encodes CASSPAGKDTDTQYF.

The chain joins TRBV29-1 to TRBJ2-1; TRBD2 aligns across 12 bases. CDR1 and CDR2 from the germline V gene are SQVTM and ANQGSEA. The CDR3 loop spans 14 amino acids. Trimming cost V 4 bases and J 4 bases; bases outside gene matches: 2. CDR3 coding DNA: TGCAGCGTTGTTGGGACTAGCGGGTACAATGAGCAGTTCTTC. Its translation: CSVVGTSGYNEQFF.

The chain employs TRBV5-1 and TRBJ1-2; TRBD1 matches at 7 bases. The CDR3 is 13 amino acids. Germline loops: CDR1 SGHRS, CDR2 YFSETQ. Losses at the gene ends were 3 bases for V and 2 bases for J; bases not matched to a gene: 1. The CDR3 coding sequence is TGCGCCAGCAGCTCGGGACAGAACTATGGCTACACCTTC. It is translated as CASSSGQNYGYTF. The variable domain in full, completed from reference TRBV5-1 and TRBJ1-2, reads KAGVTQTPRYLIKTRGQQVTLSCSPISGHRSVSWYQQTPGQGLQFLFEYFSETQRNKGNFPGRFSGRQFSNSRSEMNVSTLELGDSALYLCASSSGQNYGYTFGSGTRLTVV.

Here the CDR3 DNA reads TGTGCCAGCAGCCGAAAAGGACTAGGACCAGATACGCAGTATTTT. Protein product: CASSRKGLGPDTQYF. V gene TRBV3-1 (or the pseudogene TRBV3-2) combines with J gene TRBJ2-3, with 7 bases aligning to TRBD2. The CDR3 loop spans 15 amino acids. The germline V gene encodes CDR1 LGHDT and CDR2 YNNKEL (reference sequence). With 4 bases clipped from V and 4 bases from J, the junction kept 8 bases outside the gene matches.

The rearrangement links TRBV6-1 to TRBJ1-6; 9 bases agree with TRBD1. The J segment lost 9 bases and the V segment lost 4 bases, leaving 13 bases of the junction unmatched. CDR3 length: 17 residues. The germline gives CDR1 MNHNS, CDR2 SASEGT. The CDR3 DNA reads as TGTGCCAGCAGTGGGTCCTCCGGGACAGGGCAGAGTTCACCCCTCCACTTT. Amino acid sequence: CASSGSSGTGQSSPLHF.

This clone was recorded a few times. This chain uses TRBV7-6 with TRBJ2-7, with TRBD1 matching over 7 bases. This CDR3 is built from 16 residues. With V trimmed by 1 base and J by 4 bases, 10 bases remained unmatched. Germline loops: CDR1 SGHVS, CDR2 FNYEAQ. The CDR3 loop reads CASSLEPGQMLYEQYF. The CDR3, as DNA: TGTGCCAGCAGCTTAGAACCGGGACAGATGTTATACGAGCAGTACTTC.

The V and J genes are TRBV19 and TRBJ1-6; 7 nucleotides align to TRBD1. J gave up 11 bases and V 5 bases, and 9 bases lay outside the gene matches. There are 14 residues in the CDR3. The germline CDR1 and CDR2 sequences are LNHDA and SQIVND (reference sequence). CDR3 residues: CASSPDRIGPPLHF. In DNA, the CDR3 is TGTGCCAGTAGTCCGGACAGGATCGGGCCACCCCTCCACTTT. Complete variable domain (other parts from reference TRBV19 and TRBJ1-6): DGGITQSPKYLFRKEGQNVTLSCEQNLNHDAMYWYRQDPGQGLRLIYYSQIVNDFQKGDIAEGYSVSREKKESFPLTVTSAQKNPTAFYLCASSPDRIGPPLHFGNGTRLTVT.

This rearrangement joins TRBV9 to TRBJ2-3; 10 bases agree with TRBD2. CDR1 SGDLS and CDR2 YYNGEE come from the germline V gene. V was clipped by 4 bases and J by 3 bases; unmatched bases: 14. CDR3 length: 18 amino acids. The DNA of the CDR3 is TGTGCCAGCAGCACTCGAGCGGGGGGGTCCTTGGGAACAGATACGCAGTATTTT. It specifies CASSTRAGGSLGTDTQYF.

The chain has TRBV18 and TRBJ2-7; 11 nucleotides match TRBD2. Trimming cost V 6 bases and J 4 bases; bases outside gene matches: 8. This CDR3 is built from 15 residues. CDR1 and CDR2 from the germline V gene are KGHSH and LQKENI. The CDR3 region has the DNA TGTGCCAGCTCCAACGCCGGGACTAGCGGATACGAGCAGTACTTC. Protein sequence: CASSNAGTSGYEQYF.

CDR3 sequence: CASSGPGLAGANEQFF. The CDR3 coding sequence is TGTGCCAGCAGCGGTCCGGGACTAGCGGGGGCCAATGAGCAGTTCTTC. This chain links TRBV7-9 with TRBJ2-1; TRBD2 aligns across 14 bases. V trimming: 5 bases; J trimming: 6 bases; junction bases outside the gene matches: 6. Germline V gene data show CDR1 as SEHNR and CDR2 as FQNEAQ (reference sequence). The CDR3 runs to 16 residues. The variable domain in full, completed from reference TRBV7-9 and TRBJ2-1, reads DTGVSQNPRHKITKRGQNVTFRCDPISEHNRLYWYRQTLGQGPEFLTYFQNEAQLEKSRLLSDRFSAERPKGSFSTLEIQRTEQGDSAMYLCASSGPGLAGANEQFFGPGTRLTVL.

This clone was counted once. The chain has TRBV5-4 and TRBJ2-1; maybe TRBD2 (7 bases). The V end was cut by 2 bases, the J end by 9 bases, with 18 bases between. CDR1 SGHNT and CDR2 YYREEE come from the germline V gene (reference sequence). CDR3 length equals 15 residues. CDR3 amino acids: CASSLEGRARGEQFF. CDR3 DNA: TGTGCCAGCAGCTTAGAAGGGAGGGCCAGGGGTGAGCAGTTCTTC.

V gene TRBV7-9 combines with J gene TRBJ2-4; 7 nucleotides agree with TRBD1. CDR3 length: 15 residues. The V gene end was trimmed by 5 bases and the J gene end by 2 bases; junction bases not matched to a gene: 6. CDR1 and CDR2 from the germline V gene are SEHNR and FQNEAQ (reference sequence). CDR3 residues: CASSPDRVTKNIQYF. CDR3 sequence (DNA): TGTGCCAGCAGCCCCGACAGGGTCACCAAAAACATTCAGTACTTC.

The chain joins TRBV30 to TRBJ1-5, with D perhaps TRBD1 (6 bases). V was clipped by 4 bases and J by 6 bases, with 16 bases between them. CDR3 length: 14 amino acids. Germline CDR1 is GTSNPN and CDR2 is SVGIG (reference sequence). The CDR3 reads CAWTPGGASQPQHF. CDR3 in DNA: TGTGCCTGGACCCCGGGGGGGGCCAGTCAGCCCCAGCATTTT.

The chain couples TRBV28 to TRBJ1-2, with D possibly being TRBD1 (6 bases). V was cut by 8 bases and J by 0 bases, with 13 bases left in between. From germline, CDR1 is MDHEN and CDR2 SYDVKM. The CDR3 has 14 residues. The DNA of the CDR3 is TGTGCCAGCGAGACGGGGGGCACTAACTATGGCTACACCTTC. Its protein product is CASETGGTNYGYTF.

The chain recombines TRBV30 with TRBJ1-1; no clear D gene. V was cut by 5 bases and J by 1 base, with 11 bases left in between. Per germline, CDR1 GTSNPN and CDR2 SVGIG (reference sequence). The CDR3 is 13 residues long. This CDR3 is CAWARSGNTEAFF. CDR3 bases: TGTGCCTGGGCGCGGTCGGGGAACACTGAAGCTTTCTTT.

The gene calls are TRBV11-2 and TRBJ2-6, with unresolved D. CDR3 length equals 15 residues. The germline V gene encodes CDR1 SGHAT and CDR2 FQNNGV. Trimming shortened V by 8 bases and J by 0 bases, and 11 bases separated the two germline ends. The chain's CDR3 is CASPTLGSGANVLTF. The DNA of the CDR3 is TGTGCCAGCCCGACCCTAGGCTCTGGGGCCAACGTCCTGACTTTC.

The CDR3: CASSQGLAGDTGELFF. The CDR3 DNA follows: TGCGCCAGCAGCCAAGGACTAGCGGGAGACACCGGGGAGCTGTTTTTT. The gene calls are TRBV4-1 and TRBJ2-2; 12 nucleotides agree with TRBD2. Germline V CDR1 and CDR2: MGHRA, YSYEKL. This CDR3 spans 16 amino acids. The V and J ends lost 1 base and 3 bases, in that order; junction bases with no gene match: 0.

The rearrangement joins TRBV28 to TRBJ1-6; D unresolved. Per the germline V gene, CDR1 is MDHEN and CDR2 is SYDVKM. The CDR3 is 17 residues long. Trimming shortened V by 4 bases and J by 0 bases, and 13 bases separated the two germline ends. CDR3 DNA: TGTGCCAGCAGTTCATTCCGACTGAGCTCCTATAATTCACCCCTCCACTTT. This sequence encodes CASSSFRLSSYNSPLHF.

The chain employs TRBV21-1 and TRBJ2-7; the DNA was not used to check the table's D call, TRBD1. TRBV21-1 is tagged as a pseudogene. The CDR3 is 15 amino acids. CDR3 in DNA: TGTGCCAGCTCCGGGACAGGGGGGAGCTCCTACGAGCAGTACTTC. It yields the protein CASSGTGGSSYEQYF.

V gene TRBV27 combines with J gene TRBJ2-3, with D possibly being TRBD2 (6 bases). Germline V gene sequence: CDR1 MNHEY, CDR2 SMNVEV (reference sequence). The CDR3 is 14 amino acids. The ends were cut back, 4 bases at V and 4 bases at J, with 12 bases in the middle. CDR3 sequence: CASSWTIPPDTQYF. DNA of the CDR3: TGTGCCAGCAGTTGGACTATCCCACCAGATACGCAGTATTTT.

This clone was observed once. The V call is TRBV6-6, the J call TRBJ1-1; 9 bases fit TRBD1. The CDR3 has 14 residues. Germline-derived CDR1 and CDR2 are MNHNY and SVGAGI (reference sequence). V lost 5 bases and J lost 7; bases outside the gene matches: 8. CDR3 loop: CASSQTGQGGEAFF. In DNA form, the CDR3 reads TGTGCCAGCAGTCAAACGGGACAGGGAGGTGAAGCTTTCTTT.